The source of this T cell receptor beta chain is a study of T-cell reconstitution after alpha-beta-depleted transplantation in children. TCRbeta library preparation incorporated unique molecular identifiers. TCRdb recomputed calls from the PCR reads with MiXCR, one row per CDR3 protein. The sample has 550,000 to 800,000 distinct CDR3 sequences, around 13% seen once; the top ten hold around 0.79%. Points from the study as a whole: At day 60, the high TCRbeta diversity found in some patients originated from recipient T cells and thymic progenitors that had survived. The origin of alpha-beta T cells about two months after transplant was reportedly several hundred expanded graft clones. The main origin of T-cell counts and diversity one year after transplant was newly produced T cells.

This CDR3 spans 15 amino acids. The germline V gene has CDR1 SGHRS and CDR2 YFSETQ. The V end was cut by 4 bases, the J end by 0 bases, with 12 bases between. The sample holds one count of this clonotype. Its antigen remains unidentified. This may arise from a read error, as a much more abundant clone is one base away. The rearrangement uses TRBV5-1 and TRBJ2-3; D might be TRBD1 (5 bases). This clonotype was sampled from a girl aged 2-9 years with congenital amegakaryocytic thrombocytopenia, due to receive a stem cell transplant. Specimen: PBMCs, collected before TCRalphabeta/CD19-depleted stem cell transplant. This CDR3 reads CASSAQVPSTDTQYF. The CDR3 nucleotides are TGCGCCAGCAGCGCACAGGTGCCGAGCACAGATACGCAGTATTTT.